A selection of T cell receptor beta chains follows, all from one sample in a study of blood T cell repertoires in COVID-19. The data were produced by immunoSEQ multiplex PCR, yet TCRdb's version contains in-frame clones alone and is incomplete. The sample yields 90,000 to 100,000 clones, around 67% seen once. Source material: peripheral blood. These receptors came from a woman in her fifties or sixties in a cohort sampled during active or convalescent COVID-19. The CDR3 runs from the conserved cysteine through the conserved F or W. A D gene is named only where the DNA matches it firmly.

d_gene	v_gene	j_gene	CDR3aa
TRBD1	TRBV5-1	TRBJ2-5	CASSVGTGHQETQYF
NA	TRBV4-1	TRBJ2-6	CASSHNSGANVLTF
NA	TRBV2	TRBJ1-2	CASSWAPYGYTF
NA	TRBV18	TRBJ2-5	CASSPGSQETQYF
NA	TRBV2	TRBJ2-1	CASRATGNEQFF
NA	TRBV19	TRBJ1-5	CASSAPGELGNQPQHF
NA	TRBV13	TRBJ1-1	CASSLGRGNTEAFF
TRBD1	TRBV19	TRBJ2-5	CASSVTGLGTETQYF
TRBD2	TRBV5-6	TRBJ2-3	CASSFFNSAGGDTDTQYF
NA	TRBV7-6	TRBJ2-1	CASSLAATVYYNEQFF
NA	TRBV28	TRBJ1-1	CASSLPGQNTEAFF
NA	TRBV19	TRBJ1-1	CASSQGLRPNTEAFF
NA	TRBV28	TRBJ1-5	CASKLTGGNQPQHF
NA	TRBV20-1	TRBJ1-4	CSASSVHLGNEKLFF
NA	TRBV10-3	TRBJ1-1	CAIRGTNTEAFF
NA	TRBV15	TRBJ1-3	CATSRSGALSGNTIYF
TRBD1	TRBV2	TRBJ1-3	CASRDRVSSGNTIYF
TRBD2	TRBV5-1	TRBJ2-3	CASSSGLVGTDTQYF
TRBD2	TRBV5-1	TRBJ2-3	CASSPGLAGTDTQYF
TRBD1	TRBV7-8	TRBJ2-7	CASSGRDRGHEQYF
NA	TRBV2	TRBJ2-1	CASSEVKRAGNEQFF
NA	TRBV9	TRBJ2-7	CASSVVAASEQYF
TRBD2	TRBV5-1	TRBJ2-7	CASSLGGGGSYEQYF
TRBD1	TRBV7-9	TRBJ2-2	CASSLDRVGAGELFF
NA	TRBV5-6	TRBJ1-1	CASSSLGGVNTEAFF
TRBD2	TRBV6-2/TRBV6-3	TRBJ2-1	CASSYRISGGHNEQFF
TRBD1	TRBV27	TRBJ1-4	CASSLLTGTGVPKLFF
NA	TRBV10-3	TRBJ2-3	CAISESRADTQYF
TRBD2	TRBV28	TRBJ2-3	CASSLSLRLAGEADTQYF
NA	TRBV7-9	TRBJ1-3	CASSFGQGNTIYF
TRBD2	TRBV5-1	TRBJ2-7	CASSSNSPEAGESYEQYF
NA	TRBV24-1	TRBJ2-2	CATSDTTGSGTGELFF
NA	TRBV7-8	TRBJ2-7	CASSSRAGVGEQYF
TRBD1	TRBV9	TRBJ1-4	CASSVAGGREKLFF
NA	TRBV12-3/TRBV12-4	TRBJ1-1	CASSRGRFAEAFF
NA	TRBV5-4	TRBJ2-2	CASSLKGGGSNTGELFF
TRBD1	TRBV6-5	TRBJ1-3	CASVDRAFSGNTIYF
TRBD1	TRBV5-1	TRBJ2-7	CASSRDSYEQYF
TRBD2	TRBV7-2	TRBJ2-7	CASSLAPADGGGYEQYF
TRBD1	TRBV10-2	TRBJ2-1	CASSSRDRSYNEQFF